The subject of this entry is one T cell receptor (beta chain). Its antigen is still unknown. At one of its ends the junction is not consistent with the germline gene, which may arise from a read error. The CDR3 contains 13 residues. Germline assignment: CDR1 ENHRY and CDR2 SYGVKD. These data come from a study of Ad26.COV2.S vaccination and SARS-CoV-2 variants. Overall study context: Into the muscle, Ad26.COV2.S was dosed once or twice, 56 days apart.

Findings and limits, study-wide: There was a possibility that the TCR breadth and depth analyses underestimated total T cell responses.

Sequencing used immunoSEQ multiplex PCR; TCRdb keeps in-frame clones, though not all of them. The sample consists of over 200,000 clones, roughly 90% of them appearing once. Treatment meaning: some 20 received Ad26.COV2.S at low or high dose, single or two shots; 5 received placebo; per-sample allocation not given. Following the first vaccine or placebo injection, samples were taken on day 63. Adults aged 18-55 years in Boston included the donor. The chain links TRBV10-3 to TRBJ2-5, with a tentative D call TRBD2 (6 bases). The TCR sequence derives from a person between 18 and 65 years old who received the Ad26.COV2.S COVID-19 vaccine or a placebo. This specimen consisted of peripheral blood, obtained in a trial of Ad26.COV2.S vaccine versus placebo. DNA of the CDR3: TGTGCCATCGGAGGGTCGACAGAAGATACCCAGTACTTC. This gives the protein CAIGGSTEDTQYF.